The clone carrying this T cell receptor beta chain is classed as medium-sized. The source of the sample is a study of cytotoxic CD8 clonotypes in ibrutinib-treated CLL. Overall study: Partial responses totalled approximately 24 and complete responses 2; after median around 74 months, 14 remained remitted and approximately twelve progressed.

There are 17 residues in the CDR3. Trimming at V came to 3 bases and at J to 4 bases, leaving 10 bases not matched to a gene. Germline loops: CDR1 KGHSH, CDR2 LQKENI. PBMCs were cryopreserved, and 1.5 to 2 micrograms of genomic DNA from them went into TCR beta libraries. Sequencing used immunoSEQ multiplex PCR; TCRdb keeps in-frame clones, though not all of them. The repertoire consists of 160,000 or so clones, with 84% occurring once and the leading ten covering 3.5% to 5.5%. The source was PBMCs, collected after 24 months of ibrutinib treatment. The rearrangement joins TRBV18 to TRBJ1-1; TRBD1 aligns across 11 bases. This TCR was sampled from a human donor with chronic lymphocytic leukemia. The CDR3 region has the DNA TGTGCCAGCTCACCGATAGGACAGGGGGCGCGGGCCACTGAAGCTTTCTTT. It translates to CASSPIGQGARATEAFF.